This is a list of T cell receptor beta chains from one sample in a study of regulatory T cells in long-lasting Graves disease. MiXCR, run by TCRdb on the multiplex PCR reads, gives a single entry per CDR3 protein. The sample lists about 420,000 distinct CDR3 sequences; about 17% were seen once. These data were also reused for a study on T cells in Graves' hyperthyroidism and ophthalmopathy.

This sample comprised peripheral blood mononuclear cells (PBMCs), obtained at new diagnosis, from a patient treated with antithyroid drugs. The receptor source for this set is a woman younger than 30 with Graves disease. Each CDR3 is given with its conserved first and last residue. A D gene is named only where the DNA matches it firmly. Where a row states a size, it is once, few, many or the class of an expanded clone; other rows omit it.

>TRBJ2-1|TRBV29-1|TRBD2|many
TGCAGCGTTGAAGGGACTAGCGGCACGAGGACCTACAATGAGCAGTTCTTC
CSVEGTSGTRTYNEQFF
>TRBJ2-3|TRBV28|.|.
TGTGCCAGCAGTTCGGGACTCGGAACGCAGTATTTT
CASSSGLGTQYF
>TRBJ2-1|TRBV11-2|.|many
TGTGCCAGCAGCTTAGCTAGACTACCTTACAATGAGCAGTTCTTC
CASSLARLPYNEQFF
>TRBJ2-1|TRBV6-4|.|many
TGTGCCAGCAGTCCCCAGACGACAGATTACAATGAGCAGTTCTTC
CASSPQTTDYNEQFF
>TRBJ2-7|TRBV9|.|few
TGTGCCAGCAGCCCAAGAGACCAGACTAGAGGTGAGCAGTACTTC
CASSPRDQTRGEQYF
>TRBJ2-3|TRBV7-2|TRBD1|.
TGTGCCAGCAGCCCCGGCGGACAGGGTACGCAGTATTTT
CASSPGGQGTQYF
>TRBJ2-1|TRBV4-1|.|.
TGCGCCAGCAGCCAAGTGGGGGGGCGGAATGAGCAGTTCTTC
CASSQVGGRNEQFF
>TRBJ2-4|TRBV20-1|.|many
TGCAGTGCTAGAGATATAGAACTAGCCAAAAACATTCAGTACTTC
CSARDIELAKNIQYF
>TRBJ2-1|TRBV28|.|many
TGTGCCAGCAGTTTGTTGGCGTCCAATGAGCAGTTCTTC
CASSLLASNEQFF
>TRBJ2-1|TRBV11-2|TRBD2|many
TGTGCCAGCAGCTTAGTTGCGGGAGGTAAGGATGAGCAGTTCTTC
CASSLVAGGKDEQFF
>TRBJ2-2|TRBV7-9|TRBD2|.
TGTGCCGGAGCAGTAGCGGGAGGAGAAAAACCCACTGGGGAGCTGTTTTTT
CAGAVAGGEKPTGELFF
>TRBJ2-2|TRBV6-2/TRBV6-3|.|few
TGTGCCAGCAGTTACTTCGTGGGAGCGGACGGGGAGCTGTTTTTT
CASSYFVGADGELFF
>TRBJ2-7|TRBV18|.|.
TGTGCCAGCTCACCGACGGCCCTAACCCCCTTGGAGTACTTC
CASSPTALTPLEYF
>TRBJ2-7|TRBV29-1|.|many
TGCAGCGTTGAGGGACCCAGATCCTACGAGCAGTACTTC
CSVEGPRSYEQYF
>TRBJ2-2|TRBV11-3|TRBD2|many
TGTGCCAGCAGACCGGGGCGGGGGGACACCGGGGAGCTGTTTTTT
CASRPGRGDTGELFF
>TRBJ2-3|TRBV12-3/TRBV12-4|.|once
TGTGCCAGCAGTTTTTTCGGGGTTGGAACAGATACGCAGTATTTT
CASSFFGVGTDTQYF
>TRBJ1-2|TRBV20-1|TRBD1|many
TGCAGTGCTCTGCTCGGGACAGCGCAACGACCCTATGGCTACACCTTC
CSALLGTAQRPYGYTF